This is a list of T cell receptor beta chains from one sample in a study of cytomegalovirus exposure and HLA in healthy donors. Repertoires were generated with immunoSEQ multiplex PCR, while TCRdb's copy carries only in-frame clones and drops some. This table holds approximately 160,000 clones, 60% to 85% found once. Sample: PBMCs. Source of these receptors: a woman aged 50 to 60 in good health and CMV-seropositive. Both conserved end residues are trimmed from each CDR3. The order of the fields is J gene, V gene, CDR3 protein.

TRBJ2-3,TRBV5-1,ASMDSSGGDTQY
TRBJ1-1,TRBV2,ATFYQGWAF
TRBJ1-4,TRBV7-8,ASSQYGTGGEKLF
TRBJ1-2,TRBV5-1,ASSLQGLHGYT
TRBJ1-3,TRBV5-6,ASSDQGSGNTIY
TRBJ2-1,TRBV5-1,ASSLARGSSSSQF
TRBJ2-5,TRBV19,ASSIDDFETQY
TRBJ2-7,TRBV7-2,ASSSRGGSYEQY
TRBJ2-6,TRBV18,ASSPNRLAGANVLT
TRBJ1-1,TRBV2,ASSEDQGASTEAF
TRBJ1-2,TRBV5-4,ASSPTLNYGYT
TRBJ1-5,TRBV2,ASSEFIGGQPQH
TRBJ2-7,TRBV9,ASSPGGFYEQY
TRBJ1-2,TRBV5-4,AGGQGAFGYP
TRBJ2-3,TRBV6-1,ASSEPGRGTDTQY
TRBJ1-5,TRBV6-1,ASSLETGQPQH
TRBJ2-1,TRBV15,ATSRRASGVPYNEQF
TRBJ1-2,TRBV4-1,ASSQGGGTEYGYT
TRBJ2-3,TRBV6-1,ASSEEEGGARDTQY
TRBJ2-7,TRBV5-5,ASISSLNRVEGEQY
TRBJ2-5,TRBV6-5,ASSPSRETQY
TRBJ1-4,TRBV7-9,ASILVGGTTNEKLF
TRBJ1-2,TRBV6-1,ASSETQGYGYT